This record covers a single T cell receptor (beta chain). Its specificity is not known. The sample comes from a study of identical twins. The study, taken as a whole, reports: Out-of-frame TCR alpha sharing in monozygotic twins exceeded recombination model predictions. Conclusions relied on cross-sectional statistical analysis, not following the same donors.

The CDR3 loop spans 14 amino acids. V was trimmed by 5 bases and J by 3 bases, leaving 14 bases between them. The germline V gene has CDR1 MNHEY and CDR2 SMNVEV (reference sequence). A single record per CDR3 protein comes from TCRdb applying MiXCR to the 5' RACE reads. The repertoire holds roughly 280,000 distinct CDR3 sequences, with roughly 9.8% as singletons. The sample was also linked to a second study, of yellow fever vaccine responses in identical twins.

The sample consisted of CD8+ T cells sorted from blood. The chain recombines TRBV27 with TRBJ2-7; possible D gene TRBD1, 5 bases. The TCR was taken from a woman under 30 in good health. The CDR3 is CASSMQGNHYEQYF. CDR3 nucleotides: TGTGCCAGCAGTATGCAGGGAAATCACTACGAGCAGTACTTC.